This TCR beta chain was retrieved from a study of cytomegalovirus exposure and HLA in healthy donors. PCR was performed using 60 Vbeta and 13 Jbeta primers. Here immunoSEQ multiplex PCR was the method, and the copy in TCRdb shows in-frame clones only, minus some. This sample has around 160,000 clones, with less than 90% found just once. The sequence was collected from a man aged 45 to 65 in good health and CMV-seropositive. The material sequenced was PBMCs.

The CDR3 DNA reads TGTGCCAGCAGCTTGCGAACCAACACCGGGGAGCTGTTTTTT. This gives the protein CASSLRTNTGELFF. V and J are TRBV7-9 and TRBJ2-2; unclear D gene. V was pared by 3 bases and J by 2 bases, with 7 bases between. Germline CDR1 reads SEHNR; CDR2 reads FQNEAQ (reference sequence). The CDR3 extends over 14 amino acids.